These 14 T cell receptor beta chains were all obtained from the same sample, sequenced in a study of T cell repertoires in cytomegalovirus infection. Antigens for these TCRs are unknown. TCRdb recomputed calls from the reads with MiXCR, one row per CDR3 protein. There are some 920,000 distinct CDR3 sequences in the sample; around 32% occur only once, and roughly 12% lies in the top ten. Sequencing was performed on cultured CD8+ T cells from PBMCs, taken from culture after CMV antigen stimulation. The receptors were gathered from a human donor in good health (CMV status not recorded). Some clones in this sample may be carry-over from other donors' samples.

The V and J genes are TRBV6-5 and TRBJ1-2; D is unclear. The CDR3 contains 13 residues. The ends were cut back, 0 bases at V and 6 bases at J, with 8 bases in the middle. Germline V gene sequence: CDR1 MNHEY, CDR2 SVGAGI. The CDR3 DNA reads TGTGCCAGCAGTTACTCGATCACCCATGGCTACACCTTC. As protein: CASSYSITHGYTF.

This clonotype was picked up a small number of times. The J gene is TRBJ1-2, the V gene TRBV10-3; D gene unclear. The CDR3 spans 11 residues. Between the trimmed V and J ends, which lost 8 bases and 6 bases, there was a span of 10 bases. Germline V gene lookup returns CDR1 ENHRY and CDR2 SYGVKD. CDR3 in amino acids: CAILQTNGYTF. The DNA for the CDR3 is TGTGCCATCCTACAGACTAATGGCTACACCTTC.

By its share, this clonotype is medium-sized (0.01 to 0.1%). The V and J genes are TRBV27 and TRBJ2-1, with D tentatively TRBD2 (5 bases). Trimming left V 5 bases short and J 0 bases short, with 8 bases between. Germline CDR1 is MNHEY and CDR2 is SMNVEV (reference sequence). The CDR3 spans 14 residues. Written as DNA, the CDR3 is TGTGCCAGCAGTCTGGGGAGCTCCTACAATGAGCAGTTCTTC. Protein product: CASSLGSSYNEQFF.

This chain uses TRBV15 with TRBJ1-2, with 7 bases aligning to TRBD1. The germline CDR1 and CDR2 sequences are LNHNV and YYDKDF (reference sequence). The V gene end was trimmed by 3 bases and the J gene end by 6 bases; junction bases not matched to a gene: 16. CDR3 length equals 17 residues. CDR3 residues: CATSRPQRVTGHDGYTF. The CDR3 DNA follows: TGTGCCACCAGCAGGCCCCAAAGGGTGACAGGGCATGATGGCTACACCTTC.

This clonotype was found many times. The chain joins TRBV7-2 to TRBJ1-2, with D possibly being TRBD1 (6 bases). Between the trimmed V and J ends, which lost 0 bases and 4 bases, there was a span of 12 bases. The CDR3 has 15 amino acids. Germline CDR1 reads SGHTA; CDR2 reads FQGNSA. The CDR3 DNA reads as TGTGCCAGCAGCTTAGCGCCGGGGGCGGGCTATGGCTACACCTTC. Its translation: CASSLAPGAGYGYTF.

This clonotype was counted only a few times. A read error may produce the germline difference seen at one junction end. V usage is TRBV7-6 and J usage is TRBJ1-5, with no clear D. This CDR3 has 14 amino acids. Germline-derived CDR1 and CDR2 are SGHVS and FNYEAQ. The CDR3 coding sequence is TGTGCTAGCAGCTTAGTTGAGTCAGAACAGCCCCAGCATTTT. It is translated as CASSLVESEQPQHF.

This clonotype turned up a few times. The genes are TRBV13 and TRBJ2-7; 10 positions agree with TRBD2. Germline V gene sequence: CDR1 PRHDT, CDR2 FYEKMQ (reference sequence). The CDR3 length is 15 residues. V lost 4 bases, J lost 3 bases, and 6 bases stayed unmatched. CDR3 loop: CASSSASGGSYEQYV. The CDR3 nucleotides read TGTGCCAGCAGCTCAGCTAGCGGGGGAAGCTACGAGCAGTACGTC.

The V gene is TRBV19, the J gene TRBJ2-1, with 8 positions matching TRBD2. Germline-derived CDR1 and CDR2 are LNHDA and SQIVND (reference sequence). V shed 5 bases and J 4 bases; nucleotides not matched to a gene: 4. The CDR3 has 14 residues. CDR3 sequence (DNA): TGTGCCAGTAGTCGTAAGCGGGAGTACAATGAGCAGTTCTTC. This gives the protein CASSRKREYNEQFF.

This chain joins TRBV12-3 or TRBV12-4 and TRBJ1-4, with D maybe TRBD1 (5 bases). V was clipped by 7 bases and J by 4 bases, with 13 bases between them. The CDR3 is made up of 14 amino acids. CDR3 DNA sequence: TGTGCCAGCACTTTGACAGTCTATAATGAAAAACTGTTTTTT. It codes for CASTLTVYNEKLFF.

CDR3 protein: CASSFSGHRSYTF. The CDR3 DNA sequence: TGTGCCAGCAGCTTCAGCGGACATCGCAGCTACACCTTC. The V gene is TRBV13, the J gene TRBJ1-2; possibly TRBD1 for D (5 bases). This CDR3 comprises 13 residues. Germline CDR1 is PRHDT and CDR2 is FYEKMQ (reference sequence). V was clipped by 3 bases and J by 9 bases, with 14 bases between them.

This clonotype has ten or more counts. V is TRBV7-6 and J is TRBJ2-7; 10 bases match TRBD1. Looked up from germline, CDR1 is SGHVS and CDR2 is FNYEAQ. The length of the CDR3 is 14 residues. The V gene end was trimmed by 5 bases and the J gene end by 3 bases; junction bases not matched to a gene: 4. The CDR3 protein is CASSAGQGGYEQYF. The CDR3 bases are TGTGCCAGCAGCGCAGGACAGGGGGGCTACGAGCAGTACTTC.

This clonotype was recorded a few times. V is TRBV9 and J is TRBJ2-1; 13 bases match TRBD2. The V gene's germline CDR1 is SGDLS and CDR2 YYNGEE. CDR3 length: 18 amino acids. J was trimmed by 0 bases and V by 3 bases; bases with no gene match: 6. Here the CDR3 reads CASSARTSGGGSYNEQFF. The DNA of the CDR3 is TGTGCCAGCAGCGCAAGGACTAGCGGGGGAGGCTCCTACAATGAGCAGTTCTTC.

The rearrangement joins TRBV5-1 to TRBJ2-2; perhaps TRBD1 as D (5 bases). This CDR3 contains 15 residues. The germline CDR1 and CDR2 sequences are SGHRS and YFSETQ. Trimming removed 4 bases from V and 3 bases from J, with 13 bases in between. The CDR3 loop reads CASSLTVGHTGELFF. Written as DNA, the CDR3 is TGCGCCAGCAGCCTGACAGTCGGTCACACCGGGGAGCTGTTTTTT.

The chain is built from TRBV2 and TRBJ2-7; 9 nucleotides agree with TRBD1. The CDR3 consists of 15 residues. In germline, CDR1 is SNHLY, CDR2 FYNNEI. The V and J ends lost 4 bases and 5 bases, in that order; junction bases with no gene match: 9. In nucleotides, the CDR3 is TGTGCCAGCAGTGCCGCCGGGACAGGGATCCACGAGCAGTACTTC. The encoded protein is CASSAAGTGIHEQYF.